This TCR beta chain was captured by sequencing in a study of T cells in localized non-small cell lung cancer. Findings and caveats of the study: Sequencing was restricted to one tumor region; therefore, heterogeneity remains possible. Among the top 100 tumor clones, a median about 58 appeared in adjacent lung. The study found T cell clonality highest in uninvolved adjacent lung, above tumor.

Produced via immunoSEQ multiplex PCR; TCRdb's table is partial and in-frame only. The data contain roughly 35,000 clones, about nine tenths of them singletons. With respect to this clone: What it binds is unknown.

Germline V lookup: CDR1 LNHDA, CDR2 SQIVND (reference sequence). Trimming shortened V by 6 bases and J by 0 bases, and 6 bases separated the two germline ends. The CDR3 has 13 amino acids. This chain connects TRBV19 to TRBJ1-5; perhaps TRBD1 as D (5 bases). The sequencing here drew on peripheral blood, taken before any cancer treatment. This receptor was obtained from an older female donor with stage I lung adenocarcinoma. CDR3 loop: CASRQDSNQPQHF. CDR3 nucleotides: TGTGCCAGTAGACAGGATAGCAATCAGCCCCAGCATTTT.